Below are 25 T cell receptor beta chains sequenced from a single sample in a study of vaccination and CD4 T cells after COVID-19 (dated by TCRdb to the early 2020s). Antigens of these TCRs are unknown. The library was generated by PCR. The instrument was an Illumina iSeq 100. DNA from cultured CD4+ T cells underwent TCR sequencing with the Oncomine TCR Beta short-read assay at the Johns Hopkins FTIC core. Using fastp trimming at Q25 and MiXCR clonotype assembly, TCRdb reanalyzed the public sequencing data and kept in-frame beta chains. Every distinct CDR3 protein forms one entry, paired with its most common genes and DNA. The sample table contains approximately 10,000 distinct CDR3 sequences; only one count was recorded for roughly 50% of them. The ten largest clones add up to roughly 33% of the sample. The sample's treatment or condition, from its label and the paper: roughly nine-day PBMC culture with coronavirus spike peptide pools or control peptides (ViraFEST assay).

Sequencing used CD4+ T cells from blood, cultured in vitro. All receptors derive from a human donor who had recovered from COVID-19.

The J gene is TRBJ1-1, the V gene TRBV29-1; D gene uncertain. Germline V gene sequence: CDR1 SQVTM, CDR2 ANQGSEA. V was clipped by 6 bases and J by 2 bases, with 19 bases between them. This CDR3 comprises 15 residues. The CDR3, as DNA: TGCAGCGTCGCCCCCCGTGTGAGCCACAACACTGAAGCTTTCTTT. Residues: CSVAPRVSHNTEAFF.

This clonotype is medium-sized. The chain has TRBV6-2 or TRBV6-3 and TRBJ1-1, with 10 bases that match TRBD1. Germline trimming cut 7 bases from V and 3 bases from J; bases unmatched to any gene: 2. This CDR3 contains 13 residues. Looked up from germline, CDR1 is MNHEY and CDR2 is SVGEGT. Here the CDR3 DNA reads TGTGCCAGCATAGGGACAGGGGACACTGAAGCTTTCTTT. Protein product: CASIGTGDTEAFF.

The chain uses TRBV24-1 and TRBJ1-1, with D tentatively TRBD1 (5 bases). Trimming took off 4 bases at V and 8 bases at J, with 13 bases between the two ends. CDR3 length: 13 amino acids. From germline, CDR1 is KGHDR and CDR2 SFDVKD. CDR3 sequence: CATSDPGRAEAFF. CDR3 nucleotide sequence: TGTGCCACCAGTGACCCAGGGAGGGCCGAAGCTTTCTTT.

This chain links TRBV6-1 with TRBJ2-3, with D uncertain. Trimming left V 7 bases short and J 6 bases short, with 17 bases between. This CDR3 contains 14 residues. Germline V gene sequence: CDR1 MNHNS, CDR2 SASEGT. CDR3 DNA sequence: TGTGCCAGCACGGCCTCACTCGCTTATGATACGCAGTATTTT. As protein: CASTASLAYDTQYF.

CDR3 amino acids: CATPGRDRGYTF. Written as DNA, the CDR3 is TGTGCCACCCCCGGGAGGGACAGAGGCTACACCTTC. This chain uses TRBV19 with TRBJ1-2, with TRBD1 matching 7 bases. This CDR3 comprises 12 residues. Germline V gene lookup returns CDR1 LNHDA and CDR2 SQIVND (reference sequence). The V gene end was trimmed by 10 bases and the J gene end by 8 bases; junction bases not matched to a gene: 10.

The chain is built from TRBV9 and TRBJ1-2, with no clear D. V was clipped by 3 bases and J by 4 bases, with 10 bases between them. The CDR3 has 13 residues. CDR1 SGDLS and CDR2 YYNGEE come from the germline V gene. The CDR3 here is CASSAQRTYGYTF. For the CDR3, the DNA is TGTGCCAGCAGCGCACAGAGAACCTATGGCTACACCTTC.

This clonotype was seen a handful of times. The CDR3 nucleotides are TGTGCCAGCAGAATCGTGGGAGACAAAAGAGCGCAGTATTTT. Its translation is CASRIVGDKRAQYF. V is TRBV6-1 and J is TRBJ2-3; possibly TRBD2 for D (5 bases). V dropped 6 bases and J dropped 10 bases, with 20 bases sitting between them. This CDR3 is built from 14 residues. CDR1 is MNHNS, CDR2 SASEGT, per germline.

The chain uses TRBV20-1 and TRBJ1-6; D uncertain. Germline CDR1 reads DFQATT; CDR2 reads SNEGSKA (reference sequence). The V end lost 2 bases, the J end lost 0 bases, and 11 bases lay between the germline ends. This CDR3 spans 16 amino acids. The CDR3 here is CSARTGRSSYNSPLHF. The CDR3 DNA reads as TGCAGTGCTAGAACCGGACGGAGCTCCTATAATTCACCCCTCCACTTT.

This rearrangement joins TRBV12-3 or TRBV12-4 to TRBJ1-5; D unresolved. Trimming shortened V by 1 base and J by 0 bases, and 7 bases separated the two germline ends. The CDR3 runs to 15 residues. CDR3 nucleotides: TGTGCCAGCAGTTTAGGCCCTTATAGCAATCAGCCCCAGCATTTT. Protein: CASSLGPYSNQPQHF.

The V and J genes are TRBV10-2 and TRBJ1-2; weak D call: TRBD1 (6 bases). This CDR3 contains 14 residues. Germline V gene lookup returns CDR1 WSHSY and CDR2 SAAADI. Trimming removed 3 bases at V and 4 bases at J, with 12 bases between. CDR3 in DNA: TGCGCCAGCAGTGAAACGGACAGAGTCTATGGCTACACCTTC. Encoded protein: CASSETDRVYGYTF.

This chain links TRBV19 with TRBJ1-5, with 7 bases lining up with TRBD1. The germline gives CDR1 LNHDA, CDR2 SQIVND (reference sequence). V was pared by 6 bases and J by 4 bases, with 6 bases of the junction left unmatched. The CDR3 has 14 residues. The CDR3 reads CASRGTVENQPQHF. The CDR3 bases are TGTGCCAGTAGAGGGACAGTTGAAAATCAGCCCCAGCATTTT.

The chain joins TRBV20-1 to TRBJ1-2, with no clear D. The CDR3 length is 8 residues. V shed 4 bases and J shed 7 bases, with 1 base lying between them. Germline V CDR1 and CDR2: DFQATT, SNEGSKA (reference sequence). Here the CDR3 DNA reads TGCAGTGCTATTGGCTACACCTTC. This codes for CSAIGYTF.

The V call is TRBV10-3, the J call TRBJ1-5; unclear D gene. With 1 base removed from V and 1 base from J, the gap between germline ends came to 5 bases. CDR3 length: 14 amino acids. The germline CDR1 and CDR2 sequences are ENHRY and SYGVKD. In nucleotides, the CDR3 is TGTGCCATCAGTGAGTTGGACAGCAATCAGCCCCAGCATTTT. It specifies CAISELDSNQPQHF.

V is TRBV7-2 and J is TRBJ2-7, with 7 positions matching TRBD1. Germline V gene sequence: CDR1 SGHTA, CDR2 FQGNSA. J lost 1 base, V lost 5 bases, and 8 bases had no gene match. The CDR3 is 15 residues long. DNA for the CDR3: TGTGCCAGCAGCATCACAGGGGCTATTTCCTACGAGCAGTACTTC. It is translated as CASSITGAISYEQYF. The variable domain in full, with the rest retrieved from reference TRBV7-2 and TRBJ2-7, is GAGVSQSPSNKVTEKGKDVELRCDPISGHTALYWYRQSLGQGLEFLIYFQGNSAPDKSGLPSDRFSAERTGGSVSTLTIQRTQQEDSAVYLCASSITGAISYEQYFGPGTRLTVT.

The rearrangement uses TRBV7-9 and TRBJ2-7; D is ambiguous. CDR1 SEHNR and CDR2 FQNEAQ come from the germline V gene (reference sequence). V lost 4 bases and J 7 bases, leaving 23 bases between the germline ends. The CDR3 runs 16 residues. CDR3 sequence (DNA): TGTGCCAGCAGCTCCCAATCGTGGTACTCGCCGGGTGAGCAGTACTTC. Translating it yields CASSSQSWYSPGEQYF.

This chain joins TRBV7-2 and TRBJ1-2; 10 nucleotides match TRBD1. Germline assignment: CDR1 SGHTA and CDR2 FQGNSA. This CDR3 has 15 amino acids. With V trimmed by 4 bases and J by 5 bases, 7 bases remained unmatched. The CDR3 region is CASSSDRGARYGYTF. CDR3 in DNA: TGTGCCAGCAGCTCGGACAGGGGGGCGAGGTATGGCTACACCTTC.

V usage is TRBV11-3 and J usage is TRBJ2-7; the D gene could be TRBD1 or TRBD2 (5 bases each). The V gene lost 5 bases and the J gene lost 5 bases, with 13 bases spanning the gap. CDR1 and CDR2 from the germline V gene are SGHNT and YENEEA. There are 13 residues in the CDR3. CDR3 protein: CASSHRDPNEQYF. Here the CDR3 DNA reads TGTGCCAGCAGCCATAGGGACCCGAACGAGCAGTACTTC.

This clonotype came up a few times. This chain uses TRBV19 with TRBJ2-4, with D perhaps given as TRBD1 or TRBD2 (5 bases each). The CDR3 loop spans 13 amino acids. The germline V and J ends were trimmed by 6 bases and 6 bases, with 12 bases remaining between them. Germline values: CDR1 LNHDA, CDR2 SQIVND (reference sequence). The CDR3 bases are TGTGCCAGTAGAGAGGGGATTAGAAACATTCAGTACTTC. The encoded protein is CASREGIRNIQYF.

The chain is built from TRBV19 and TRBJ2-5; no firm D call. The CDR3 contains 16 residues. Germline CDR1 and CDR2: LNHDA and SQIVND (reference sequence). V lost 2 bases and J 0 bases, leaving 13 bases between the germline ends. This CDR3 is CASSITARQDQETQYF. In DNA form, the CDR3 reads TGTGCCAGTAGTATAACGGCCCGGCAGGACCAAGAGACCCAGTACTTC. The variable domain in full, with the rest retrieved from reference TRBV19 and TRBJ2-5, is DGGITQSPKYLFRKEGQNVTLSCEQNLNHDAMYWYRQDPGQGLRLIYYSQIVNDFQKGDIAEGYSVSREKKESFPLTVTSAQKNPTAFYLCASSITARQDQETQYFGPGTRLLVL.

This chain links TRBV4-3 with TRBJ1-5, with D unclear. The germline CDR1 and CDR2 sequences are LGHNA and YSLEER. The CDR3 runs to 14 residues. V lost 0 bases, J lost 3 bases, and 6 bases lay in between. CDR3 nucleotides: TGCGCCAGCAGCCAAGATTCGTCCAATCAGCCCCAGCATTTT. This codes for CASSQDSSNQPQHF.

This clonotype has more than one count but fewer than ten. The CDR3 region has the DNA TGCGCCAGCAGCAAAGCCCGACAGACCTACAATGAGCAGTTCTTC. Translated, it gives CASSKARQTYNEQFF. V is TRBV4-1 and J is TRBJ2-1; D might be TRBD1 (5 bases). CDR1 is MGHRA and CDR2 is YSYEKL in the germline V gene. With 5 bases removed from V and 2 bases from J, the gap between germline ends came to 13 bases. The CDR3 covers 15 residues.

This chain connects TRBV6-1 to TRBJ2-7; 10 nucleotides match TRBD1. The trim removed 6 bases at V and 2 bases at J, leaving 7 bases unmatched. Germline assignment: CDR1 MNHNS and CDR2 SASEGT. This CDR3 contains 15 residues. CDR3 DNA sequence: TGTGCCAGCAGGTCCGGGACAGGGGCAACCTACGAGCAGTACTTC. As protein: CASRSGTGATYEQYF.

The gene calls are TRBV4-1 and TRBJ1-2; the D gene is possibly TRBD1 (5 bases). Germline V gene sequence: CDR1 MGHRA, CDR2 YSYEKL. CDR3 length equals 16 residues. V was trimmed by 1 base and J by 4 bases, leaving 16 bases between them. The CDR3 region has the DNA TGCGCCAGCAGCCAAGCCCCCCGGGGCCGGGGCTATGGCTACACCTTC. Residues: CASSQAPRGRGYGYTF.

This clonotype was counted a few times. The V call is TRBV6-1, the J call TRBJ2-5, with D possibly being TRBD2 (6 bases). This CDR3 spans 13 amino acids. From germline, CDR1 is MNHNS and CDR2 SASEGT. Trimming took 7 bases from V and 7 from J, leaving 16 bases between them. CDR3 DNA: TGTGCCAGCACGGAGGGGACCGATCGGACCCAGTACTTC. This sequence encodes CASTEGTDRTQYF.

The CDR3 nucleotides are TGTGTTGCCTTCCGGGGGAACTATGGCTACACCTTC. It codes for CVAFRGNYGYTF. The chain has TRBV6-1 and TRBJ1-2, with D tentatively TRBD1 (5 bases). There are 12 residues in the CDR3. The V gene's germline CDR1 is MNHNS and CDR2 SASEGT.